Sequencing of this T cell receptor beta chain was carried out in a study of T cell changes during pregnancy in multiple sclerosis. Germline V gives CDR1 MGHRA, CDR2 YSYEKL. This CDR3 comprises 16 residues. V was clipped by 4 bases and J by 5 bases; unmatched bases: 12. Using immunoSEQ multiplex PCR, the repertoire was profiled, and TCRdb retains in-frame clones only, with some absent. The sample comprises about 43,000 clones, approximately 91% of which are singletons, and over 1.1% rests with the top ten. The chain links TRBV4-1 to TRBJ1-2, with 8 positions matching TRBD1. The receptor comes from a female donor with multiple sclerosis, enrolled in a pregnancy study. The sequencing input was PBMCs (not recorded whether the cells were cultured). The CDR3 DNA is TGCGCCAGCAGCCCCTCGGACAGGGAAATTGATTATGGCTACACCTTC. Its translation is CASSPSDREIDYGYTF.